Below, one T cell receptor beta chain is given with its context. Its antigen is still unknown. One end of the junction varies from germline; a read error may be responsible. This entry comes from a study of Ad26.COV2.S vaccination and SARS-CoV-2 variants. The method was immunoSEQ multiplex PCR; TCRdb's version includes in-frame clones alone and lacks a portion of them. The sample lists over 450,000 clones, 80% to 90% occurring once. This sample's treatment: 15 to 20 received Ad26.COV2.S at low or high dose, single or two shots; several received placebo; per-sample allocation not given. Collection of the samples took place on day 63 after the first injection of vaccine or placebo. In Boston, an adult donor aged 18-55 years took part. This CDR3 region has 14 residues. CDR1 is SNHLY and CDR2 is FYNNEI in the germline V gene. Findings and caveats of the study: It was vaccine recipients, not placebo recipients, who had the higher spike-specific TCR breadth.

V usage is TRBV2 and J usage is TRBJ2-4, with TRBD2 matching 8 bases. This sequence was found in a person aged 18-60 years who received the Ad26.COV2.S COVID-19 vaccine or a placebo. The source was peripheral blood, collected in a trial of Ad26.COV2.S vaccine versus placebo. The CDR3 loop reads CASSEDILGLAGFF. The CDR3 nucleotides are TGTGCCAGCAGTGAAGATATCCTGGGGTTAGCGGGGTTCTTC.